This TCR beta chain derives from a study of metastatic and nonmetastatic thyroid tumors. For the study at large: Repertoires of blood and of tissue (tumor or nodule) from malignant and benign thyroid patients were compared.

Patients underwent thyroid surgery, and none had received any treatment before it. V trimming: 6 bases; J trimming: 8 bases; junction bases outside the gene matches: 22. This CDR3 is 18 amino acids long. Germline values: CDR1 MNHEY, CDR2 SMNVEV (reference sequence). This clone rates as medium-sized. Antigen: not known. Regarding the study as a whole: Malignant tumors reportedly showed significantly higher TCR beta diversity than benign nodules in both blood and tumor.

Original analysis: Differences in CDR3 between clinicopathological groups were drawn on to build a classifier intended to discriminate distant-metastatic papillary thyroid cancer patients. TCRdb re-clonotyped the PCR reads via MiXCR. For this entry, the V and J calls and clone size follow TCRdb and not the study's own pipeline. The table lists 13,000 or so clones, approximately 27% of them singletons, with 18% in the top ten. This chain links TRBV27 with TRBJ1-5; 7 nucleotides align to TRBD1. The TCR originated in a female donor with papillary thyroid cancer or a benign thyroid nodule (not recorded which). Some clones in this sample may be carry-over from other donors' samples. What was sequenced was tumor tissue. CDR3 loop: CASSPRSFGGGGTKPQHF. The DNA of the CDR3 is TGTGCCAGCAGCCCACGGTCGTTTGGAGGGGGCGGAACAAAGCCCCAGCATTTT.